A selection of T cell receptor beta chains follows, all from one sample in a study of T cell changes during pregnancy in multiple sclerosis. Sequencing was performed with immunoSEQ multiplex PCR; in TCRdb, only in-frame clones are kept and a portion is missing. Of tens of thousands of clones in the sample, approximately 95% are singletons; the top ten hold more than 1.5%. The sample here was peripheral blood, taken after pregnancy. The receptors derive from a female donor in good health, enrolled as a control in a pregnancy study. CDR3s include the opening cysteine and the closing phenylalanine or tryptophan.

cdr3_aa,v_call,j_call
CASSPFLTENTGELFF,TRBV25-1,TRBJ2-2
CASSSLSLAGKETQYF,TRBV6-5,TRBJ2-5
CASTSSPGYEQYF,TRBV7-9,TRBJ2-7
CASSLSGMAEGAWRTDTQYF,TRBV28,TRBJ2-3
CASSRFPSRLAGNTGELFF,TRBV27,TRBJ2-2
CASSLRDEQYF,TRBV28,TRBJ2-7
CASSQGANTEAFF,TRBV5-4,TRBJ1-1
CSRLERETQYF,TRBV20-1,TRBJ2-5
CSVVRWAGQGNNEQFF,TRBV29-1,TRBJ2-1
CASSDWFGGKMNTEAFF,TRBV2,TRBJ1-1
CASSEAGDRGQPQHF,TRBV6-1,TRBJ1-5
CASSPDREMLYGYTF,TRBV19,TRBJ1-2
CASTGGLAVYEQYF,TRBV28,TRBJ2-7
CAIPNCSGLNSYEQYF,TRBV10-3,TRBJ2-7
CASRQEGGANEQFF,TRBV6-5,TRBJ2-1
CASSVRPNTEAFF,TRBV9,TRBJ1-1
CASTGTGGLAGELFF,TRBV2,TRBJ2-2
CASSPGQEINEKLFF,TRBV18,TRBJ1-4
CASRGLAGGSYEQYF,TRBV6-1,TRBJ2-7
CASRYRDRRDTIYF,TRBV6-5,TRBJ1-3
CASSVWLAEGNEQFF,TRBV9,TRBJ2-1
CASTKQGLGEKLFF,TRBV28,TRBJ1-4
CASRRDRVYEQYF,TRBV7-8,TRBJ2-7
CASSPGARETQYF,TRBV18,TRBJ2-5
CATSSSGGSPYEQYF,TRBV15,TRBJ2-7
CASSQDVPGGGTDTQYF,TRBV4-2,TRBJ2-3